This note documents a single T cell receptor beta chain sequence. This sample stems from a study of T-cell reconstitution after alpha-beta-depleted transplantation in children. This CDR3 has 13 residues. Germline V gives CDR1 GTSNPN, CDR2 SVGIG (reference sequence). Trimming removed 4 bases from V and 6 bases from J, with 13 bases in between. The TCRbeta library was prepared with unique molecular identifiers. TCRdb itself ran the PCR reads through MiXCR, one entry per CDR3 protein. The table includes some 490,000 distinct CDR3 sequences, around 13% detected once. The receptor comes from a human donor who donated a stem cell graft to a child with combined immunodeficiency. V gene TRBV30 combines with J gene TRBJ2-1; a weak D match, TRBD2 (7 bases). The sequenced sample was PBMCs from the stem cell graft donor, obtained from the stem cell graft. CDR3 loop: CAWNGGGPNEQFF. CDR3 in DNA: TGTGCCTGGAATGGGGGGGGCCCCAATGAGCAGTTCTTC.